The 24 T cell receptor beta chains below were found in one sample sequenced in a study of CD8+ T cells in alopecia areata. The treatment is: oral pan-JAK inhibitor, 5-10 mg twice daily. In each case, RNA was isolated and then reverse transcribed into cDNA as the sequencing template. Method: immunoSEQ multiplex PCR; TCRdb's copy keeps in-frame clones and lacks some. Altogether under 200,000 clones are present, around three fifths being singletons, with the ten largest covering 13% to 15%. The specimen comprised CD4+ T cells sorted from blood, sampled at week 24, from a patient treated with tofacitinib. The source of these receptors is a human donor with alopecia areata.

The V call is TRBV10-3, the J call TRBJ2-4; D unresolved. The CDR3 covers 17 residues. Trimming cost V 0 bases and J 6 bases, with 18 bases left between them. CDR1 is ENHRY, CDR2 SYGVKD, per germline. The DNA for the CDR3 is TGTGCCATCAGTGAGTCGACGGAATCGGGTTGGGGAAACATTCAGTACTTC. It codes for CAISESTESGWGNIQYF.

This chain links TRBV21-1 with TRBJ1-1; the D call in the table, TRBD1, was not verified against the DNA. TRBV21-1 represents a pseudogene. There are 18 residues in the CDR3. The CDR3 protein is CASSPVTAGGQGYTEAFF. The CDR3 DNA sequence: TGTGCCAGCAGCCCCGTTACGGCGGGGGGACAGGGATACACTGAAGCTTTCTTT.

The chain carries TRBV5-1 and TRBJ2-3; D is undetermined. V was shortened by 0 bases and J by 0 bases, with 8 bases between the two germline ends. CDR1 and CDR2 from the germline V gene are SGHRS and YFSETQ. This CDR3 is built from 15 residues. CDR3 region: CASSLESKSTDTQYF. CDR3 sequence (DNA): TGCGCCAGCAGCTTGGAGTCCAAGAGCACAGATACGCAGTATTTT.

V gene TRBV5-1 combines with J gene TRBJ2-2; D not certain. The V gene's germline CDR1 is SGHRS and CDR2 YFSETQ. The CDR3 runs 9 residues. DNA of the CDR3: TGCGCAAGAGGTGGGGAGCTGTTTTTT. As protein: CARGGELFF.

V gene TRBV7-2 combines with J gene TRBJ1-4; no firm D call. The CDR3 covers 15 residues. The V end was cut by 5 bases, the J end by 4 bases, with 14 bases between. Germline CDR1 is SGHTA and CDR2 is FQGNSA. The CDR3 spells CASSPQLGFNEKLFF. CDR3 bases: TGTGCCAGCAGCCCCCAGCTGGGTTTTAATGAAAAACTGTTTTTT.

The chain recombines TRBV5-1 with TRBJ2-1; TRBD1 might be the D (5 bases). Germline V lookup: CDR1 SGHRS, CDR2 YFSETQ. Trimming removed 2 bases from V and 3 bases from J, with 12 bases in between. CDR3 length: 15 residues. CDR3 protein: CASSLGQGHYNEQFF. CDR3 coding DNA: TGCGCCAGCAGCTTAGGACAAGGACACTACAATGAGCAGTTCTTC.

The chain couples TRBV29-1 to TRBJ1-1; a weak D match, TRBD1 (5 bases). The germline V and J ends were trimmed by 7 bases and 3 bases, with 12 bases remaining between them. Germline CDR1 and CDR2: SQVTM and ANQGSEA. CDR3 length: 12 residues. The CDR3 loop reads CSGIQGHTEAFF. CDR3 sequence (DNA): TGCAGCGGTATTCAGGGTCACACTGAAGCTTTCTTT.

For this clone: Germline and junction disagree at one end, which may indicate a read error. The chain employs TRBV15 and TRBJ1-1; the D gene is possibly TRBD1 (6 bases). Germline V CDR1 and CDR2: LNHNV, YYDKDF (reference sequence). This CDR3 is built from 11 residues. The CDR3 is CATSRDTNRVF. The CDR3 nucleotides read TGTGCCACCAGCAGAGATACCAACAGGGTTTTT.

The gene calls are TRBV29-1 and TRBJ1-4; TRBD1 aligns across 9 bases. Germline assignment: CDR1 SQVTM and CDR2 ANQGSEA. This CDR3 has 15 residues. V lost 4 bases to trimming and J lost 7 bases; unmatched junction nucleotides: 10. The CDR3 spells CSVAGIGTGIEKLFF. CDR3 DNA sequence: TGCAGCGTTGCGGGAATCGGGACAGGGATTGAAAAACTGTTTTTT.

The chain employs TRBV7-9 and TRBJ2-5; D is ambiguous. The CDR3 length is 14 residues. V was trimmed by 2 bases and J by 4 bases, leaving 11 bases between them. The germline CDR1 and CDR2 sequences are SEHNR and FQNEAQ (reference sequence). This CDR3 reads CASSLSGRRETQYF. The CDR3, as DNA: TGTGCCAGCAGCTTAAGTGGTCGGAGAGAGACCCAGTACTTC.

This chain joins TRBV30 and TRBJ2-2; perhaps TRBD1 as D (5 bases). Between the trimmed V and J ends, which lost 7 bases and 9 bases, there was a span of 18 bases. The CDR3 consists of 13 residues. Germline V gene data show CDR1 as GTSNPN and CDR2 as SVGIG (reference sequence). CDR3 region: CASTLLQGRELFF. The CDR3 DNA sequence: TGTGCCTCAACCCTACTCCAGGGCCGGGAGCTGTTTTTT. Variable domain in full (rest from reference TRBV30 and TRBJ2-2): SQTIHQWPATLVQPVGSPLSLECTVEGTSNPNLYWYRQAAGRGLQLLFYSVGIGQISSEVPQNLSASRPQDRQFILSSKKLLLSDSGFYLCASTLLQGRELFFGEGSRLTVL.

This chain uses TRBV12-5 with TRBJ2-7; D ambiguous. CDR1 LGHNT and CDR2 FRNRAP come from the germline V gene. V was clipped by 1 base and J by 7 bases, with 8 bases between them. The CDR3 spans 12 residues. The chain's CDR3 is CASGLEGVEQYF. The CDR3 nucleotides read TGTGCTAGTGGTTTGGAAGGAGTTGAGCAGTACTTC.

The chain carries TRBV2 and TRBJ1-5; D unclear. The CDR3 has 15 residues. V lost 4 bases and J 4 bases, leaving 14 bases between the germline ends. Germline CDR1 is SNHLY and CDR2 is FYNNEI. CDR3 amino acids: CASSAGQAENQPQHF. In DNA form, the CDR3 reads TGTGCCAGCAGTGCCGGCCAGGCTGAGAATCAGCCCCAGCATTTT.

The chain recombines TRBV6-6 with TRBJ1-5; D might be TRBD1 (5 bases). Germline V gives CDR1 MNHNY, CDR2 SVGAGI (reference sequence). V lost 6 bases, J lost 2 bases, and 17 bases lay in between. The CDR3 covers 16 residues. The chain's CDR3 is CASRPPKGSRNQPQHF. CDR3 DNA: TGTGCCAGCAGGCCGCCGAAGGGGTCTCGCAATCAGCCCCAGCATTTT.

This sequence joins TRBV6-5 and TRBJ2-3; tentatively, D is TRBD1 (5 bases). V was cut by 1 base and J by 7 bases, with 18 bases left in between. CDR3 length equals 16 residues. Germline V gives CDR1 MNHEY, CDR2 SVGAGI. CDR3 nucleotides: TGTGCCAGCAGTTACTTGAAGGGGTCAAGGTCTTATACGCAGTATTTT. Translating gives CASSYLKGSRSYTQYF.

V gene TRBV4-1 combines with J gene TRBJ1-3, with 10 bases identical to TRBD1. Germline CDR1 is MGHRA and CDR2 is YSYEKL. The CDR3 consists of 16 residues. The J segment lost 4 bases and the V segment lost 3 bases, leaving 6 bases of the junction unmatched. The CDR3 loop is CASSQAGTGAGNTIYF. The CDR3 nucleotides read TGCGCCAGCAGCCAGGCCGGGACAGGGGCCGGAAACACCATATATTTT.

This rearrangement joins TRBV12-5 to TRBJ2-1; D is perhaps TRBD1 or TRBD2 (5 bases each). Germline loops: CDR1 LGHNT, CDR2 FRNRAP. V lost 5 bases and J lost 6, with 14 bases in between. CDR3 length: 14 residues. For the CDR3, the DNA is TGTGCTAGTGGTCCACGGGACCGCGCCAATGAGCAGTTCTTC. Its translation: CASGPRDRANEQFF.

This rearrangement joins TRBV30 to TRBJ1-1; D gene ambiguous. V was pared by 3 bases and J by 4 bases, with 12 bases between. From germline, CDR1 is GTSNPN and CDR2 SVGIG (reference sequence). The CDR3 extends over 13 amino acids. The CDR3 loop reads CAWRTGGSTEAFF. As DNA, the CDR3 is TGTGCCTGGAGGACGGGAGGGAGCACTGAAGCTTTCTTT.

CDR3 bases: TGCGCCAGCAGCTTATCAGCCGGACCACCCCTCCACTTT. As protein: CASSLSAGPPLHF. This sequence joins TRBV5-1 and TRBJ1-6; D call uncertain. The CDR3 totals 13 residues. V lost 2 bases and J lost 11, with 11 bases in between. Germline lookup yields CDR1 SGHRS and CDR2 YFSETQ.

The chain combines TRBV27 with TRBJ1-2, with TRBD1 identical over 8 bases. CDR3 length equals 14 residues. CDR1 is MNHEY, CDR2 SMNVEV, per germline (reference sequence). V lost 8 bases, J lost 8 bases, and 13 bases stayed unmatched. The CDR3 DNA sequence: TGTGCCAGCGGTCCAAGGACAGGGTCAAAGGGCTACACCTTC. Translated, it gives CASGPRTGSKGYTF.

The chain combines TRBV4-2 with TRBJ1-2, with a tentative D call TRBD1 (5 bases). The V and J ends lost 4 bases and 0 bases respectively, with 12 bases between them. This CDR3 spans 15 amino acids. CDR1 and CDR2 from the germline V gene are LGHNA and YNFKEQ. The CDR3 here is CASSPAGGSNYGYTF. Here the CDR3 DNA reads TGTGCCAGCAGCCCCGCCGGGGGATCTAACTATGGCTACACCTTC.

The V and J genes are TRBV29-1 and TRBJ2-3; 9 nucleotides match TRBD1. V lost 6 bases, J lost 4 bases, and 8 bases stayed unmatched. Germline CDR1 and CDR2: SQVTM and ANQGSEA. This CDR3 is built from 14 residues. The CDR3 spells CSVNVQGAADTQYF. CDR3 nucleotides: TGCAGCGTCAATGTACAGGGGGCTGCAGATACGCAGTATTTT.

This clone was counted only a few times. CDR3 sequence reads: CASSSAEGPQYF. As DNA, the CDR3 is TGTGCCAGCAGCTCCGCAGAAGGTCCCCAGTACTTC. The chain recombines TRBV11-2 with TRBJ2-5; D is ambiguous. The CDR3 is 12 amino acids. Trimming removed 4 bases from V and 9 bases from J, with 12 bases in between. The V gene's germline CDR1 is SGHAT and CDR2 FQNNGV.

The rearrangement uses TRBV23-1 and TRBJ1-6; 8 bases agree with TRBD1. TRBV23-1 is reported as an ORF; its role is uncertain. The CDR3 spans 18 residues. Trimming took 2 bases from V and 0 from J; bases not matched to a gene: 6. CDR3: CASSQNGQGISYNSPLHF. The CDR3 DNA is TGCGCCAGCAGTCAAAACGGACAGGGTATCTCCTATAATTCACCCCTCCACTTT.